This passage covers 12 T cell receptor beta chains from one sample sequenced in a study of cytomegalovirus exposure and HLA in healthy donors. Vbeta (60) and Jbeta (13) primers were used in the PCR. TCRdb keeps only in-frame clones here, not all; method: immunoSEQ multiplex PCR. The sample table sets out fewer than 150,000 clones. The specimen was PBMCs. All receptors derive from a man between 18 and 29 years old in good health and CMV-seronegative.

The rearrangement joins TRBV5-6 to TRBJ2-5; TRBD2 matches 11 bases. The DNA end favors TRBJ2-7, so the J call may be wrong. CDR3 length equals 15 residues. CDR1 and CDR2 (germline): SGHDT, YYEEEE. CDR3 bases: TGTGCCAGCAGCCCCACTAGCGGGAGTGCTCTCGAGCAGTACTTC. It is translated as CASSPTSGSALEQYF.

This chain joins TRBV7-9 and TRBJ1-2; maybe TRBD1 (6 bases). Trimming stripped 0 bases from V and 4 bases from J, with 18 bases between. The CDR3 covers 17 residues. CDR1 is SEHNR and CDR2 is FQNEAQ in the germline V gene (reference sequence). In nucleotides, the CDR3 is TGTGCCAGCAGCTTAGCGGAGGGGGGGACTCCTTTCTATGGCTACACCTTC. Its protein product is CASSLAEGGTPFYGYTF. The variable domain in full, with the rest retrieved from reference TRBV7-9 and TRBJ1-2, is DTGVSQNPRHKITKRGQNVTFRCDPISEHNRLYWYRQTLGQGPEFLTYFQNEAQLEKSRLLSDRFSAERPKGSFSTLEIQRTEQGDSAMYLCASSLAEGGTPFYGYTFGSGTRLTVV.

This chain joins TRBV14 and TRBJ2-7, with 10 bases fitting TRBD2. V trimming: 4 bases; J trimming: 7 bases; junction bases outside the gene matches: 10. CDR3 length: 15 residues. CDR1 and CDR2 (germline): SGHDN, FVKESK. The CDR3 protein is CASSPDASGRGEQYF. In nucleotides, the CDR3 is TGTGCCAGCAGCCCAGACGCCAGCGGGAGGGGTGAGCAGTACTTC.

The chain recombines TRBV19 with TRBJ1-2; D is unclear. Germline CDR1 LNHDA, CDR2 SQIVND (reference sequence). This CDR3 spans 13 amino acids. V was cut by 7 bases and J by 3 bases, with 12 bases left in between. CDR3: CASMSQRDYGYTF. The DNA of the CDR3 is TGTGCCAGTATGTCTCAAAGAGACTATGGCTACACCTTC.

This sequence joins TRBV5-1 and TRBJ2-1; the D gene is possibly TRBD2 (5 bases). The CDR3 loop spans 14 amino acids. V lost 0 bases and J lost 10, with 14 bases in between. Germline V gene data show CDR1 as SGHRS and CDR2 as YFSETQ. The CDR3 protein is CASSLGQTPGEQFF. The CDR3 nucleotides read TGCGCCAGCAGCTTGGGACAAACCCCGGGAGAGCAGTTCTTC.

The rearrangement joins TRBV7-2 to TRBJ2-7; 9 bases are shared with TRBD2. V dropped 4 bases and J dropped 2; count of bases not matched to a gene: 6. Germline V lookup: CDR1 SGHTA, CDR2 FQGNSA. This CDR3 has 15 residues. This CDR3 reads CASSYSGGLTYEQYF. CDR3 nucleotide sequence: TGTGCCAGCAGCTATAGCGGGGGACTTACCTACGAGCAGTACTTC.

The V and J genes are TRBV6-1 and TRBJ2-1; D gene ambiguous. Trimming left V 6 bases short and J 4 bases short, with 7 bases between. This CDR3 has 12 amino acids. Germline V gene data show CDR1 as MNHNS and CDR2 as SASEGT. The CDR3 here is CASSLRYNEQFF. Here the CDR3 DNA reads TGTGCCAGCAGCCTACGGTACAATGAGCAGTTCTTC.

The chain links TRBV29-1 to TRBJ2-6; D is undetermined. V lost 1 base, J lost 0 bases, and 10 bases lay in between. From germline, CDR1 is SQVTM and CDR2 ANQGSEA. This CDR3 contains 16 residues. CDR3 amino acids: CSVEGPPSSGANVLTF. CDR3 sequence (DNA): TGCAGCGTTGAAGGGCCACCCAGCTCTGGGGCCAACGTCCTGACTTTC.

This chain links TRBV10-3 with TRBJ1-1; no firm D call. The CDR3 has 14 residues. The germline V gene encodes CDR1 ENHRY and CDR2 SYGVKD. V dropped 2 bases and J dropped 4 bases, with 11 bases sitting between them. The CDR3 protein is CAISERAGFTEAFF. The DNA for the CDR3 is TGTGCCATCAGTGAGCGGGCGGGCTTCACTGAAGCTTTCTTT.

This chain connects TRBV19 to TRBJ2-6; 8 nucleotides agree with TRBD1. The CDR3 totals 18 residues. CDR1 LNHDA and CDR2 SQIVND come from the germline V gene (reference sequence). Trimming at V came to 2 bases and at J to 2 bases, leaving 8 bases not matched to a gene. Written as DNA, the CDR3 is TGTGCCAGTAGTATACAGGGGGCATCAAGTACTGGGGCCAACGTCCTGACTTTC. Translation: CASSIQGASSTGANVLTF.

The chain carries TRBV5-1 and TRBJ2-7; 7 nucleotides align to TRBD2. The trim removed 0 bases at V and 3 bases at J, leaving 6 bases unmatched. Per germline, CDR1 SGHRS and CDR2 YFSETQ. The CDR3 runs 15 residues. CDR3 DNA: TGCGCCAGCAGCTTGGGGATAGCGGGTGGCTACGAGCAGTACTTC. Protein sequence: CASSLGIAGGYEQYF.

The chain joins TRBV4-1 to TRBJ2-2, with D possibly being TRBD1 (8 bases). The ends were cut back, 6 bases at V and 0 bases at J, with 23 bases in the middle. The length of the CDR3 is 19 residues. Germline V CDR1 and CDR2: MGHRA, YSYEKL. The CDR3 spells CASRGGSARGRSNTGELFF. CDR3 DNA sequence: TGCGCCAGCAGGGGGGGGTCCGCCAGGGGGCGATCGAACACCGGGGAGCTGTTTTTT.